The clone carrying this T cell receptor (beta chain) was recorded a few times. Antigen: not known. This record belongs to a study of T cells in Graves' hyperthyroidism and ophthalmopathy. Each diagnosis was grounded in clinical symptoms, serum thyroxine and TRAb, thyroid ultrasound, and orbital computed tomography. Study-level results: Patients with ophthalmopathy were separated from those with stable hyperthyroidism by a 13 V-J model.

Amplified regions were TCR beta CDR3 sequences from RNA transcripts. TCR CDR3 underwent first-round RT-PCR with the HTBI primer set. Using its own MiXCR run on the multiplex PCR reads, TCRdb lists one record per CDR3 protein. The sample yields about 520,000 distinct CDR3 sequences, roughly a quarter seen once. The sequence was obtained from a woman in her 30s with Graves' ophthalmopathy. The sample comprised blood.

CDR3 nucleotides: TGTGCCAGCTCACCAGGGTCAGCAACCACTGAAGCTTTCTTT. Residues: CASSPGSATTEAFF. The chain uses TRBV18 and TRBJ1-1; D is uncertain. The CDR3 is made up of 14 amino acids. Per germline, CDR1 KGHSH and CDR2 LQKENI. V was trimmed by 2 bases and J by 4 bases, leaving 11 bases between them.